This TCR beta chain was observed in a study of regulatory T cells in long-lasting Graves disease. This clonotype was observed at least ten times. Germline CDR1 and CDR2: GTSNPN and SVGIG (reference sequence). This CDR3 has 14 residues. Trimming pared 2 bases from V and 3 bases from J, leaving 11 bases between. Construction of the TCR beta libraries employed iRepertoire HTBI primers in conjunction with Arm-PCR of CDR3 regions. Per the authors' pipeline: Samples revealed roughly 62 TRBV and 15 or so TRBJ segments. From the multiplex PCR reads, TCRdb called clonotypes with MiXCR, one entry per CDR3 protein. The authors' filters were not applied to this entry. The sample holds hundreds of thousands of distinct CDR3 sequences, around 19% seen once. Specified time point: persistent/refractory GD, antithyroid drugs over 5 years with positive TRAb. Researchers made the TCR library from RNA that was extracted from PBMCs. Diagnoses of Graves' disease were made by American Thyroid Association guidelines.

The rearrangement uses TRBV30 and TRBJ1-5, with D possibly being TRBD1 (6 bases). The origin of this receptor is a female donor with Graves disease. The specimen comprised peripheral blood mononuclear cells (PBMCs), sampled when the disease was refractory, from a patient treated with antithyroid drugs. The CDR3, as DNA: TGTGCCTGGAGTAAGTCAGGGGTCAATCAGCCCCAGCATTTT. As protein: CAWSKSGVNQPQHF.